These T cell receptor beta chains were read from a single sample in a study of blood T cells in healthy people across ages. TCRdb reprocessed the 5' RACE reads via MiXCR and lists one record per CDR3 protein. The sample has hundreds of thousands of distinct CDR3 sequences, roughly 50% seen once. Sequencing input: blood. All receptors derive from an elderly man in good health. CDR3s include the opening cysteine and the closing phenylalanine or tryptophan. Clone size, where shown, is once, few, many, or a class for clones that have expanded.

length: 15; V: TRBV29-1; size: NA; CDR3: CSVEGLQGSTLSYTF
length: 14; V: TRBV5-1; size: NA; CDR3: CASSFGRGDNEQYF
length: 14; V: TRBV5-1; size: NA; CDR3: CASSLAWNFNEAFF
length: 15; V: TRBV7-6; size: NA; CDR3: CASSPSLGGKDEQYF
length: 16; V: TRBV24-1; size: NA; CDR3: CATSDPHGTGEETQYF
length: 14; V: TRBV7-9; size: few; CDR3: CAIKGGSSYNEQFF
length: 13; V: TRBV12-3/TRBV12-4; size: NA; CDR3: CASSRMLADEQFF
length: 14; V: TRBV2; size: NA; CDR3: CASRRTGEVNEQYF
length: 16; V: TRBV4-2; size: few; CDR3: CASSQQPGLGNQPQHF
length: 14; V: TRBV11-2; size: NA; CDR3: CASSLAGSVAGAFF
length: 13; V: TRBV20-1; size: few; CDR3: CSARPQGPGELFF
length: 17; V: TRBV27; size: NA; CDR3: CASRPMGVAGVSYEQYF
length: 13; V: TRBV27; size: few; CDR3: CASSLLGDTEAFF
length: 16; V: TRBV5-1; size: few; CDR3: CASSSNLRPGAGEQFF
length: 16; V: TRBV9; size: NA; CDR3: CASSVGIGTSNYEQFF
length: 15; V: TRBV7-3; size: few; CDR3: CASSPPGTSRDTQYF
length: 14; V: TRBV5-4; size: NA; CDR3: CASSLAGQGRSLHF
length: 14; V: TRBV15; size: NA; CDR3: CATSLPHSGRDAYF
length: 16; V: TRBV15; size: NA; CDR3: CATSRGSLGQTYEQYF
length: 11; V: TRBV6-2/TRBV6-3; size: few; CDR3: CASSEAREQFF
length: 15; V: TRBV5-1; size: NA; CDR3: CASSLTGTANNGYTF
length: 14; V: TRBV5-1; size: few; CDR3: CASSAGPGGEKLFF
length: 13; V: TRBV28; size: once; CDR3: CASSQSGRNGYTF
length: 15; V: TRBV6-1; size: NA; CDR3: CASSEAGGSPYEQYF
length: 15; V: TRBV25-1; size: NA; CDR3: CASSEWGLAGVTRFF
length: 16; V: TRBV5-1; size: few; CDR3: CASSLPRDGDSYEQYF
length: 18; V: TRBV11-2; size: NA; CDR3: CASSLVGTSGLGSDEQFF
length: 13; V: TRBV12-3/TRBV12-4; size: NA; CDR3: CASRGDSRNEQYF
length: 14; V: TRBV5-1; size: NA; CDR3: CAGSLDRVAHEQYF
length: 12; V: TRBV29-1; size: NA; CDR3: CSVYPSFETQYF
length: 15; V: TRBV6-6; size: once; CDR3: CASSDTGGWKEKLFF
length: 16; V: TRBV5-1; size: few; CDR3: CASSPAGAITYGTQYF
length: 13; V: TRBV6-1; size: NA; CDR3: CASKADSYNEQFF
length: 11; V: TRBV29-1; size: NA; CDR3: CSVVVGYGYTF
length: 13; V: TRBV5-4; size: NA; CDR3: CASSFPGVDTQYF
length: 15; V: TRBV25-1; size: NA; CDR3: CASTFRGAQNTEAFF
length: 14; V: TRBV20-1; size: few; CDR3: CSALPASDSYEQYF
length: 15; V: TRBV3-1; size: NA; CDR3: CASRPSGTRSWEQFF
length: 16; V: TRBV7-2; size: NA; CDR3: CASSILWDRGNYGYTF
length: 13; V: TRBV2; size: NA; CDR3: CASIYEPPYEQYF
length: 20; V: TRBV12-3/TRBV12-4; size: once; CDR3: CASSLGRVGLTRYSYNEQFF
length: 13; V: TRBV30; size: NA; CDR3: CAWSQAPPGELFF
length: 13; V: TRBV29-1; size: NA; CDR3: CSVGDRGYNEQYF
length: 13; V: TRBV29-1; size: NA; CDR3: CSLIGRSYNEQFF
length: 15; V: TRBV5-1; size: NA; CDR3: CASSFGAAGQETQYF
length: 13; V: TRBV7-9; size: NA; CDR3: CASSLKARDEQFF
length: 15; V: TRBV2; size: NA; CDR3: CASSTGNSGANVLTF
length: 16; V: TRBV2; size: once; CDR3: CASKTSGSPSSYEQYF